The 18 T cell receptor beta chains presented below share a single source sample, sequenced in a study of cytomegalovirus exposure and HLA in healthy donors. The PCR contained 60 Vbeta and 13 Jbeta primers. Libraries were prepared by immunoSEQ multiplex PCR; TCRdb keeps only in-frame clonotypes and omits some of them. The sample gives about 110,000 clones, roughly two thirds of which show up once; around 8.1% is in the top ten. The specimen sequenced was PBMCs. The receptor set was obtained from a man aged 40-55 years in good health and CMV-seronegative.

This clone was seen once. This rearrangement joins TRBV6-6 to TRBJ2-5; 10 nucleotides agree with TRBD1. The germline V gene encodes CDR1 MNHNY and CDR2 SVGAGI (reference sequence). V trimming: 4 bases; J trimming: 3 bases; junction bases outside the gene matches: 8. CDR3 length: 16 residues. As DNA, the CDR3 is TGTGCCAGCAGTTGGACACCCGGGACAGGGGAAGAGACCCAGTACTTC. This sequence encodes CASSWTPGTGEETQYF.

The V gene is TRBV6-1, the J gene TRBJ2-5, with 9 bases lining up with TRBD1. CDR3 length: 15 amino acids. Germline V gives CDR1 MNHNS, CDR2 SASEGT. Germline trimming cut 4 bases from V and 5 bases from J; bases unmatched to any gene: 8. The CDR3 sequence is CASSAGQGLRETQYF. The DNA for the CDR3 is TGTGCCAGCAGTGCGGGACAGGGATTACGGGAGACCCAGTACTTC.

This chain joins TRBV6-4 and TRBJ2-2, with no clear D. V was trimmed by 4 bases and J by 7 bases, leaving 10 bases between them. Looked up from germline, CDR1 is MRHNA and CDR2 is SNTAGT. This CDR3 is built from 13 residues. CDR3: CASSVTDGGELFF. DNA of the CDR3: TGTGCCAGCAGTGTCACAGACGGCGGGGAGCTGTTTTTT.

The V and J genes are TRBV6-6 and TRBJ1-5; D is uncertain. Germline CDR1 is MNHNY and CDR2 is SVGAGI (reference sequence). The V end lost 6 bases, the J end lost 0 bases, and 12 bases lay between the germline ends. The CDR3 covers 15 residues. CDR3: CASSPPQVSNQPQHF. For the CDR3, the DNA is TGTGCCAGCAGCCCTCCCCAGGTTAGCAATCAGCCCCAGCATTTT.

The chain recombines TRBV7-3 with TRBJ2-2, with TRBD1 as a possible D gene (6 bases). Trimming shortened V by 4 bases and J by 6 bases, and 9 bases separated the two germline ends. The germline CDR1 and CDR2 sequences are SGHTA and FQGTGA. CDR3 length equals 13 residues. The CDR3 DNA reads TGTGCCAGCAGCTCCCAGGGGTCCGGGGAGCTGTTTTTT. Protein: CASSSQGSGELFF.

This chain links TRBV5-1 with TRBJ2-3; 16 bases line up with TRBD2. V lost 4 bases to trimming and J lost 3 bases; unmatched junction nucleotides: 11. The CDR3 loop spans 19 amino acids. Per germline, CDR1 SGHRS and CDR2 YFSETQ. The CDR3 reads CASSPGGTSGGARTDTQYF. The CDR3 nucleotides read TGCGCCAGCAGCCCTGGAGGGACTAGCGGGGGGGCAAGAACAGATACGCAGTATTTT.

This chain links TRBV4-3 with TRBJ2-7; D perhaps matches TRBD1 (6 bases). Germline-derived CDR1 and CDR2 are LGHNA and YSLEER. CDR3 length: 13 amino acids. V was pared by 0 bases and J by 6 bases, with 9 bases between. The CDR3 DNA reads as TGCGCCAGCAGCCAAGATTGGGGGCGCGAGCAGTACTTC. Its translation: CASSQDWGREQYF.

The CDR3 sequence: CATSRDPQGANGYTF. The CDR3 bases are TGTGCCACCAGCAGAGATCCCCAGGGGGCCAATGGCTACACCTTC. The chain is built from TRBV15 and TRBJ1-2, with 8 bases fitting TRBD1. The trim removed 0 bases at V and 6 bases at J, leaving 6 bases unmatched. Germline V CDR1 and CDR2: LNHNV, YYDKDF (reference sequence). This CDR3 contains 15 residues. The full variable domain, completed using reference TRBV15 and TRBJ1-2, is DAMVIQNPRYQVTQFGKPVTLSCSQTLNHNVMYWYQQKSSQAPKLLFHYYDKDFNNEADTPDNFQSRRPNTSFCFLDIRSPGLGDTAMYLCATSRDPQGANGYTFGSGTRLTVV.

The chain employs TRBV28 and TRBJ2-7; 7 bases agree with TRBD2. The V segment lost 7 bases and the J segment 6 bases; nucleotides outside the gene matches: 12. The CDR3 consists of 14 residues. Germline CDR1 MDHEN, CDR2 SYDVKM. Here the CDR3 DNA reads TGTGCCAGCATGTCCCCCTCTGGGAGGGCCGAGCAGTACTTC. Translating gives CASMSPSGRAEQYF. Full variable domain (rest looked up from reference TRBV28 and TRBJ2-7): DVKVTQSSRYLVKRTGEKVFLECVQDMDHENMFWYRQDPGLGLRLIYFSYDVKMKEKGDIPEGYSVSREKKERFSLILESASTNQTSMYLCASMSPSGRAEQYFGPGTRLTVT.

The rearrangement joins TRBV6-5 to TRBJ1-1; D is unresolved. Germline V lookup: CDR1 MNHEY, CDR2 SVGAGI. This CDR3 comprises 14 residues. The V and J ends lost 2 bases and 0 bases respectively, with 7 bases between them. For the CDR3, the DNA is TGTGCCAGCAGTTACGCCAGTGTGAACACTGAAGCTTTCTTT. It is translated as CASSYASVNTEAFF.

The V call is TRBV7-9, the J call TRBJ2-7; D perhaps matches TRBD1 (6 bases). The CDR3 is 14 amino acids. The germline V gene encodes CDR1 SEHNR and CDR2 FQNEAQ (reference sequence). The ends were cut back, 5 bases at V and 3 bases at J, with 14 bases in the middle. Here the CDR3 reads CASSPQGRNYEQYF. The CDR3 DNA follows: TGTGCCAGCAGCCCACAGGGCCGAAACTACGAGCAGTACTTC.

The rearrangement links TRBV2 to TRBJ1-2; 11 bases agree with TRBD1. The CDR3 sequence is 15 residues long. With V trimmed by 2 bases and J by 2 bases, 1 base remained unmatched. Germline-derived CDR1 and CDR2 are SNHLY and FYNNEI. The DNA for the CDR3 is TGTGCCAGCAGTGAAAGGGACAGGGGGAACTATGGCTACACCTTC. This sequence encodes CASSERDRGNYGYTF.

Note on this clone: In the same sample, other DNA sequences code for this CDR3. The rearrangement uses TRBV18 and TRBJ1-2; D unresolved. The V and J ends lost 3 bases and 5 bases respectively, with 19 bases between them. CDR3 length: 16 residues. Germline loops: CDR1 KGHSH, CDR2 LQKENI. CDR3 residues: CASSPPNQARQYGYTF. CDR3 in DNA: TGTGCCAGCTCACCTCCTAACCAGGCCCGCCAGTATGGCTACACCTTC.

In DNA, the CDR3 is TGTGCCAGTACCTCTGGGACAGGGGGCTCTAAACTCTATGGCTACACCTTC. It codes for CASTSGTGGSKLYGYTF. The V call is TRBV19, the J call TRBJ1-2; 12 bases are shared with TRBD1. The germline V gene encodes CDR1 LNHDA and CDR2 SQIVND (reference sequence). The CDR3 loop spans 17 amino acids. Trimming removed 7 bases from V and 4 bases from J; junction bases left unmatched: 13.

The chain is built from TRBV9 and TRBJ1-2; 9 bases match TRBD1. Trimming removed 1 base from V and 2 bases from J; junction bases left unmatched: 0. From germline, CDR1 is SGDLS and CDR2 YYNGEE. This CDR3 region has 14 residues. CDR3 sequence reads: CASSVTGGNYGYTF. The CDR3 coding sequence is TGTGCCAGCAGCGTAACAGGGGGCAACTATGGCTACACCTTC.

The J gene is TRBJ2-3, the V gene TRBV18, with TRBD2 matching 7 bases. Germline assignment: CDR1 KGHSH and CDR2 LQKENI. V gave up 3 bases and J gave up 1 base; unmatched junction bases: 4. The CDR3 totals 15 residues. Written as DNA, the CDR3 is TGTGCCAGCTCACCCTCGAGCGGGGGCACAGATACGCAGTATTTT. Protein sequence: CASSPSSGGTDTQYF.

This clone has only a few counts. The chain has TRBV14 and TRBJ1-6, with D perhaps TRBD1 (5 bases). The CDR3 is 19 amino acids. Germline loops: CDR1 SGHDN, CDR2 FVKESK. The V gene lost 4 bases and the J gene lost 0 bases, with 19 bases spanning the gap. The CDR3 is CASSLGTGRASSYNSPLHF. DNA for the CDR3: TGTGCCAGCAGCCTCGGAACCGGCAGGGCGAGCTCCTATAATTCACCCCTCCACTTT.

The chain has TRBV13 and TRBJ2-1, with 7 bases matching TRBD2. With V trimmed by 4 bases and J by 7 bases, 10 bases remained unmatched. This CDR3 region has 15 residues. CDR1 is PRHDT, CDR2 FYEKMQ, per germline (reference sequence). Written as DNA, the CDR3 is TGTGCCAGCAGCTCTACGGGCGGGGGTGTAAATGAGCAGTTCTTC. Translation: CASSSTGGGVNEQFF.